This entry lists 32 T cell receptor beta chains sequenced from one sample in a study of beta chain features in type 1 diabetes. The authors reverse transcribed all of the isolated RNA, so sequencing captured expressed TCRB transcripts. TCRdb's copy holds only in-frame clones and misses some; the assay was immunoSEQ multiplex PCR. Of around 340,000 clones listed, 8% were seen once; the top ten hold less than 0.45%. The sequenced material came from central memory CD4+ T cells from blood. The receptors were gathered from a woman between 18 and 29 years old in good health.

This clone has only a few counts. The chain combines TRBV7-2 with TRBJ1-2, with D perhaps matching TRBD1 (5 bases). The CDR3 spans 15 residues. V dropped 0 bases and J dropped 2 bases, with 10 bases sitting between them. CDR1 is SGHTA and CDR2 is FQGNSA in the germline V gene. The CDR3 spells CASSLATGPNYGYTF. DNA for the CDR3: TGTGCCAGCAGCTTAGCAACAGGACCCAACTATGGCTACACCTTC. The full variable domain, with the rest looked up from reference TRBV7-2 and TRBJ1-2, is GAGVSQSPSNKVTEKGKDVELRCDPISGHTALYWYRQSLGQGLEFLIYFQGNSAPDKSGLPSDRFSAERTGGSVSTLTIQRTQQEDSAVYLCASSLATGPNYGYTFGSGTRLTVV.

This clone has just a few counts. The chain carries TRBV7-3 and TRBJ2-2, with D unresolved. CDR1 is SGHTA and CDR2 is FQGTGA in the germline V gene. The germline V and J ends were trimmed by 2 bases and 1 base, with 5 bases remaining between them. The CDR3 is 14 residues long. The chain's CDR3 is CASSLYRNTGELFF. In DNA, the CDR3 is TGTGCCAGCAGCTTATACAGGAACACCGGGGAGCTGTTTTTT.

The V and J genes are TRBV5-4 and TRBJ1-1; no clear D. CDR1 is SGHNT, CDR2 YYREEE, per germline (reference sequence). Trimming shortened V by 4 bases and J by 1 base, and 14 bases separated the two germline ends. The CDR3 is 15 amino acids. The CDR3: CASSRVKGENTEAFF. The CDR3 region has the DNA TGTGCCAGCAGCAGGGTGAAGGGCGAGAACACTGAAGCTTTCTTT.

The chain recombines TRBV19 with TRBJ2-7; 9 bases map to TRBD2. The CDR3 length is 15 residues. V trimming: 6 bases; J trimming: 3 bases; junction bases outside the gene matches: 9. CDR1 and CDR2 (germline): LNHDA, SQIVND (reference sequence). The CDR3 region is CASRSGASGVYEQYF. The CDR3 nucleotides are TGTGCCAGTAGATCCGGGGCTAGCGGGGTCTACGAGCAGTACTTC.

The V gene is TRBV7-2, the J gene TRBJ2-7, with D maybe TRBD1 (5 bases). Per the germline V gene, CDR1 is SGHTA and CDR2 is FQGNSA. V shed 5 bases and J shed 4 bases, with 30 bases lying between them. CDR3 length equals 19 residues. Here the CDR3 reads CASSVRLPSSETDTYEQYF. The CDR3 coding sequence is TGTGCCAGCAGCGTTAGGTTGCCCTCTTCCGAGACAGATACTTACGAGCAGTACTTC.

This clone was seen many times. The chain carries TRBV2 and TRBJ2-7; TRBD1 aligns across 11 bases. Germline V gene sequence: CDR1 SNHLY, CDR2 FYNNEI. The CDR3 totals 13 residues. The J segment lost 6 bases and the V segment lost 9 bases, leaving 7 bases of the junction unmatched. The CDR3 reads CARGGQGGSEQYF. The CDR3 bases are TGTGCCAGAGGGGGACAGGGGGGCTCCGAGCAGTACTTC.

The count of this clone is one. The CDR3 DNA follows: TGCGCCAGCAGCCCGAGCGGATATGCGAACACCGGGGAGCTGTTTTTT. This gives the protein CASSPSGYANTGELFF. The chain has TRBV4-3 and TRBJ2-2, with TRBD2 as a possible D gene (5 bases). The CDR3 has 16 amino acids. CDR1 is LGHNA and CDR2 is YSLEER in the germline V gene. V shed 4 bases and J shed 0 bases, with 12 bases lying between them.

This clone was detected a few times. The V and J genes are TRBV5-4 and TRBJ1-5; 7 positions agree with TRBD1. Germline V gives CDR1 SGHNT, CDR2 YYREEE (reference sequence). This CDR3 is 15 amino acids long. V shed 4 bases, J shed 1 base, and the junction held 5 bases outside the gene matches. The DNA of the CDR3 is TGTGCCAGCAGCCAAGAGGGACAGAGCAATCAGCCCCAGCATTTT. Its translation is CASSQEGQSNQPQHF.

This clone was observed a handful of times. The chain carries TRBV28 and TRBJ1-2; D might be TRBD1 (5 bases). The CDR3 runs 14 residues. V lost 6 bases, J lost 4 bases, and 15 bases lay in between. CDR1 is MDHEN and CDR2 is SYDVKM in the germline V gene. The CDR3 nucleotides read TGTGCCAGCAGAGGGGTCCCCATCCGCTATGGCTACACCTTC. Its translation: CASRGVPIRYGYTF.

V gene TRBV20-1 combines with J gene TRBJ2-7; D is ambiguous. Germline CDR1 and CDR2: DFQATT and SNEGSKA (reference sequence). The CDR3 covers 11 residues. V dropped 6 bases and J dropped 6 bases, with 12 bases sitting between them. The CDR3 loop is CSARPVSEQYF. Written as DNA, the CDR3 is TGCAGTGCCAGGCCGGTGAGCGAGCAGTACTTC.

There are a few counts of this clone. The CDR3 DNA reads as TGTGCCAGCAGCGTAGTTCTCAGCGCGAACACCGGGGAGCTGTTTTTT. This sequence encodes CASSVVLSANTGELFF. The chain is built from TRBV9 and TRBJ2-2; D gene unclear. The V and J ends lost 0 bases and 0 bases respectively, with 9 bases between them. The germline V gene has CDR1 SGDLS and CDR2 YYNGEE. The CDR3 consists of 16 residues.

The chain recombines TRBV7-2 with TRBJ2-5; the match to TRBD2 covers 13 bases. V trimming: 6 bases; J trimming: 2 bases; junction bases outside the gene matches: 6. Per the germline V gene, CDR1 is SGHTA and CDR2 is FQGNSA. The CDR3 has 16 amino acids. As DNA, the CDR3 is TGTGCCAGCAGTATAACGGGACTAGCGGGACAAGAGACCCAGTACTTC. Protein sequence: CASSITGLAGQETQYF.

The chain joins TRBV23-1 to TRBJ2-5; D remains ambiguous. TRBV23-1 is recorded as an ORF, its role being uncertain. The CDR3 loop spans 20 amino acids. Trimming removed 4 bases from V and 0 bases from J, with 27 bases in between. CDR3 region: CASSPSDRATSSPNQETQYF. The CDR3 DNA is TGCGCCAGCAGTCCCAGCGACCGGGCTACCTCAAGTCCGAACCAAGAGACCCAGTACTTC.

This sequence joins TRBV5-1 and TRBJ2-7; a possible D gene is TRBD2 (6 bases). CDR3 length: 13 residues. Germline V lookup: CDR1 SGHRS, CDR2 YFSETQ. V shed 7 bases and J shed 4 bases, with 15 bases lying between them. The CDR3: CASHLEGGYEQYF. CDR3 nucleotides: TGCGCCAGCCACCTAGAAGGAGGGTACGAGCAGTACTTC.

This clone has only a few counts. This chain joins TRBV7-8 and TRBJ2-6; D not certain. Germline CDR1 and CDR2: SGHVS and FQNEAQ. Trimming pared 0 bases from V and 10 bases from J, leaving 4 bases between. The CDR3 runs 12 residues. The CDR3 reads CASSLARNVLTF. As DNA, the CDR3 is TGTGCCAGCAGCTTAGCCAGAAACGTCCTGACTTTC.

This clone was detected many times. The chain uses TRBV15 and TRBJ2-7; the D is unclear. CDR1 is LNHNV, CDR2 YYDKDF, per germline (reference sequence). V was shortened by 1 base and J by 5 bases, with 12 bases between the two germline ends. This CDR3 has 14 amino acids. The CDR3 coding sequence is TGTGCCACCAGCAGAGGTGGTAGCTTGAACGAGCAGTACTTC. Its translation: CATSRGGSLNEQYF.

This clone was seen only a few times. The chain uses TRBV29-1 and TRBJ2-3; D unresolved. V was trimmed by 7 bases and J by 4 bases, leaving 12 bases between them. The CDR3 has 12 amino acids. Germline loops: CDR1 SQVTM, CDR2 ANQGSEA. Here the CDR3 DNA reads TGCAGCGATAGAAGTGGGGCAGATACGCAGTATTTT. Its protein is CSDRSGADTQYF.

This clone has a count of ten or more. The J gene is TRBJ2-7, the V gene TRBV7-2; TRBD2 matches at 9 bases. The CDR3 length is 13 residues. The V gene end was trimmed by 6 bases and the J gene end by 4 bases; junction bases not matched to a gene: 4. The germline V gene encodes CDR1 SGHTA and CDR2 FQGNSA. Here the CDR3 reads CASSLLAGYEQYF. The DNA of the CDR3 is TGTGCCAGCAGTTTACTAGCGGGTTACGAGCAGTACTTC. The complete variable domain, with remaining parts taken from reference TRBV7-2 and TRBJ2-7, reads GAGVSQSPSNKVTEKGKDVELRCDPISGHTALYWYRQSLGQGLEFLIYFQGNSAPDKSGLPSDRFSAERTGGSVSTLTIQRTQQEDSAVYLCASSLLAGYEQYFGPGTRLTVT.

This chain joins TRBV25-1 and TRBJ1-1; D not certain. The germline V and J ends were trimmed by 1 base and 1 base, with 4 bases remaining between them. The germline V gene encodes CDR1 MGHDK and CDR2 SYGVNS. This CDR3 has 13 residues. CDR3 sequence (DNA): TGTGCCAGCAGTGAATGGGGGAACACTGAAGCTTTCTTT. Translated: CASSEWGNTEAFF. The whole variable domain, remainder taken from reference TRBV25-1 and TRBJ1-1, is EADIYQTPRYLVIGTGKKITLECSQTMGHDKMYWYQQDPGMELHLIHYSYGVNSTEKGDLSSESTVSRIRTEHFPLTLESARPSHTSQYLCASSEWGNTEAFFGQGTRLTVV.

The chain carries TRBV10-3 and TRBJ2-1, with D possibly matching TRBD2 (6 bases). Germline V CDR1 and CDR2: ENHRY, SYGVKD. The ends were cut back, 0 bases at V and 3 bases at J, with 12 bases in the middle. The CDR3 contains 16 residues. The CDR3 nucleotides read TGTGCCATCAGTGAGTCGGATAGCGGATTCTACAATGAGCAGTTCTTC. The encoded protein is CAISESDSGFYNEQFF.

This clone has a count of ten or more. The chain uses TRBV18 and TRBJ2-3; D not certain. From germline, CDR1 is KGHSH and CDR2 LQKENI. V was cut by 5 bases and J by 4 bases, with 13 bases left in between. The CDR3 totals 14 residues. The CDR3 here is CASSSSQLPDTQYF. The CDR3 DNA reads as TGTGCCAGCTCATCCTCCCAGCTCCCAGATACGCAGTATTTT.

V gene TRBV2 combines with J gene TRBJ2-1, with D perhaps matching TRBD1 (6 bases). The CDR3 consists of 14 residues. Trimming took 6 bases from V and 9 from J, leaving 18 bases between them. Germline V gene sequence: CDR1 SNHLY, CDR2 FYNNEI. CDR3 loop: CASSGIDRTSEQFF. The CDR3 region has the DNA TGTGCCAGCAGCGGTATAGACAGGACCAGTGAGCAGTTCTTC.

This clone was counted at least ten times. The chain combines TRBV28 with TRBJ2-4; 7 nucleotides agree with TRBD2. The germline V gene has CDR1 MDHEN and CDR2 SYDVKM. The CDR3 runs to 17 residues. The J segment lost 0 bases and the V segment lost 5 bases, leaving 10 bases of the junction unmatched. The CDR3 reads CASSLARGKLAKNIQYF. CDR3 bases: TGTGCCAGCAGTCTGGCGCGGGGGAAACTAGCCAAAAACATTCAGTACTTC.

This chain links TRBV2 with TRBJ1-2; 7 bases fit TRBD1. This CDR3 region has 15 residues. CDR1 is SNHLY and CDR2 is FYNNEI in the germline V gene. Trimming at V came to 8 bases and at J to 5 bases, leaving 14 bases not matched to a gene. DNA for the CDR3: TGTGCCAGCGGCCCGCTGCGACAGGGCACATATGGCTACACCTTC. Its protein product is CASGPLRQGTYGYTF.

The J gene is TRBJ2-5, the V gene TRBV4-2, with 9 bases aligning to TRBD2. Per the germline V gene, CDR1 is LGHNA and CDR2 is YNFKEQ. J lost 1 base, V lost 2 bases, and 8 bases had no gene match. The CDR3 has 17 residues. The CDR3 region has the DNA TGTGCCAGCAGCCAACCCCCCGATAGCGGGGGCCAAGAGACCCAGTACTTC. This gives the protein CASSQPPDSGGQETQYF.

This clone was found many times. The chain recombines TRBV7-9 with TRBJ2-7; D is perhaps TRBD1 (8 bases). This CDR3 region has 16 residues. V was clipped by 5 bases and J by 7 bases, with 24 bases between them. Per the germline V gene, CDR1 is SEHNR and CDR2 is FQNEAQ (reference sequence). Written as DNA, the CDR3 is TGTGCCAGCAGCCGTGGACAGGGAGGGCAAGGTGGGGAGCAGTACTTC. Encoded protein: CASSRGQGGQGGEQYF.

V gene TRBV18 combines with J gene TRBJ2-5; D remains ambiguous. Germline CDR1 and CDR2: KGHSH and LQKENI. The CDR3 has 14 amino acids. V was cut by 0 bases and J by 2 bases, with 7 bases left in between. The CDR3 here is CASSPPAWQETQYF. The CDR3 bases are TGTGCCAGCTCACCACCGGCCTGGCAAGAGACCCAGTACTTC.

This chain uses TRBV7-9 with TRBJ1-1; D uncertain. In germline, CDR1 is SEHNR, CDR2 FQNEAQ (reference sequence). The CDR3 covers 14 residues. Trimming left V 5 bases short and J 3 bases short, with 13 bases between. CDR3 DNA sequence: TGTGCCAGCAGCGCGCGAGGGCGGCACACTGAAGCTTTCTTT. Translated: CASSARGRHTEAFF. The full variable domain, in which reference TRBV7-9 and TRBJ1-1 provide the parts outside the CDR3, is DTGVSQNPRHKITKRGQNVTFRCDPISEHNRLYWYRQTLGQGPEFLTYFQNEAQLEKSRLLSDRFSAERPKGSFSTLEIQRTEQGDSAMYLCASSARGRHTEAFFGQGTRLTVV.

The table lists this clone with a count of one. CDR3 sequence reads: CASSLTGAGQPQHF. The CDR3 bases are TGTGCCAGCAGTTTAACGGGGGCCGGGCAGCCCCAGCATTTT. The chain is built from TRBV28 and TRBJ1-5, with D perhaps TRBD1 (6 bases). V lost 2 bases to trimming and J lost 7 bases, with 12 bases between them. From germline, CDR1 is MDHEN and CDR2 SYDVKM. The CDR3 length is 14 residues.

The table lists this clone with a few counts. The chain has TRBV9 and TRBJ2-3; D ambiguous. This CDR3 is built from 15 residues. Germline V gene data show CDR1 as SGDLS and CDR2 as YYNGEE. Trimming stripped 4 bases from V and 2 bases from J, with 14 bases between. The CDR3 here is CASSLGQRPTDTQYF. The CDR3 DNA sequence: TGTGCCAGCAGCCTCGGTCAGCGACCCACAGATACGCAGTATTTT. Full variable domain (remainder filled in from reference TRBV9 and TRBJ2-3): DSGVTQTPKHLITATGQRVTLRCSPRSGDLSVYWYQQSLDQGLQFLIQYYNGEERAKGNILERFSAQQFPDLHSELNLSSLELGDSALYFCASSLGQRPTDTQYFGPGTRLTVL.

The CDR3 coding sequence is TGTGCCAGCAGTTTTGGACTGAGCAATCAGCCCCAGCATTTT. Protein: CASSFGLSNQPQHF. The chain couples TRBV7-2 to TRBJ1-5, with D uncertain. Germline CDR1 is SGHTA and CDR2 is FQGNSA. The germline V and J ends were trimmed by 6 bases and 1 base, with 10 bases remaining between them. The CDR3 loop spans 14 amino acids.

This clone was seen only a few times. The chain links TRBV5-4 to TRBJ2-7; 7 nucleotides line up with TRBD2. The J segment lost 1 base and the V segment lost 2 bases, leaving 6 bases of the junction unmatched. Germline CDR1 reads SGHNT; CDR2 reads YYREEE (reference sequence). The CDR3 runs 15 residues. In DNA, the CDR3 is TGTGCCAGCAGCTTCGCTAGCGGAAATTCCTACGAGCAGTACTTC. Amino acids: CASSFASGNSYEQYF.